These 25 T cell receptor beta chains were sequenced from one sample in a study of beta chain features in type 1 diabetes. General study results and limits: Patients with Type 1 diabetes showed moderately but significantly shorter TCRB CDR3s in all four CD4+ subsets.

No antigens are known for them. Sequenced material consisted of expressed TCRB transcripts (all of the isolated RNA was reverse transcribed). Sequencing was performed with immunoSEQ multiplex PCR; in TCRdb, only in-frame clones are kept and a portion is missing. The sample lists hundreds of thousands of clones, 15% occurring once. Source material: naive CD4+ T cells from blood. The source of these receptors is a man younger than 35 with type 1 diabetes.

The gene calls are TRBV5-1 and TRBJ1-1; D not resolved. Between the trimmed V and J ends, which lost 3 bases and 1 base, there was a span of 4 bases. The CDR3 spans 12 residues. CDR1 SGHRS and CDR2 YFSETQ come from the germline V gene. The CDR3 DNA follows: TGCGCCAGCAGCTCAGAGAACACTGAAGCTTTCTTT. Translating gives CASSSENTEAFF. Combining the CDR3 with reference TRBV5-1 and TRBJ1-1 gives the whole variable domain KAGVTQTPRYLIKTRGQQVTLSCSPISGHRSVSWYQQTPGQGLQFLFEYFSETQRNKGNFPGRFSGRQFSNSRSEMNVSTLELGDSALYLCASSSENTEAFFGQGTRLTVV.

The rearrangement uses TRBV29-1 and TRBJ2-1, with 10 bases that match TRBD2. CDR1 is SQVTM, CDR2 ANQGSEA, per germline. The CDR3 sequence is 15 residues long. V was pared by 4 bases and J by 9 bases, with 12 bases of the junction left unmatched. The CDR3: CSVVYWSGGAVEQFF. CDR3 DNA sequence: TGCAGCGTTGTTTATTGGAGCGGGGGGGCAGTTGAGCAGTTCTTC.

The chain links TRBV5-1 to TRBJ2-2, with a weak D call TRBD1 (6 bases). The ends were cut back, 2 bases at V and 3 bases at J, with 8 bases in the middle. This CDR3 spans 14 amino acids. Per germline, CDR1 SGHRS and CDR2 YFSETQ. The CDR3 region is CASSFGQYTGELFF. CDR3 in DNA: TGCGCCAGCAGCTTCGGACAGTACACCGGGGAGCTGTTTTTT.

The genes are TRBV2 and TRBJ2-5, with TRBD2 matching 10 bases. CDR1 is SNHLY, CDR2 FYNNEI, per germline. With 6 bases clipped from V and 4 bases from J, the junction kept 11 bases outside the gene matches. CDR3 length: 16 amino acids. CDR3 region: CASSQRGPSGRETQYF. The CDR3 DNA is TGTGCCAGCAGCCAACGGGGGCCTAGCGGGAGAGAGACCCAGTACTTC.

The V and J genes are TRBV10-3 and TRBJ2-7; TRBD1 might be the D (6 bases). Germline assignment: CDR1 ENHRY and CDR2 SYGVKD. V shed 8 bases and J shed 2 bases, with 19 bases lying between them. This CDR3 contains 15 residues. The CDR3 loop is CAIGLGAGAAYEQYF. CDR3 DNA sequence: TGTGCCATCGGGCTCGGGGCAGGGGCGGCCTACGAGCAGTACTTC.

The genes are TRBV7-9 and TRBJ1-2; no clear D gene. Germline CDR1 and CDR2: SEHNR and FQNEAQ (reference sequence). V shed 4 bases and J shed 6 bases, with 12 bases lying between them. CDR3 size: 13 residues. The CDR3 region is CASSWQTGNGYTF. The CDR3 DNA sequence: TGTGCCAGCAGCTGGCAGACTGGAAATGGCTACACCTTC.

This clone was seen a handful of times. This chain uses TRBV10-3 with TRBJ1-1; tentative D call: TRBD1 (6 bases). CDR3 length equals 16 residues. V lost 0 bases and J lost 1, with 12 bases in between. Germline values: CDR1 ENHRY, CDR2 SYGVKD. CDR3 nucleotide sequence: TGTGCCATCAGTGAGTCGCAGGGACACGGGAACACTGAAGCTTTCTTT. Translation: CAISESQGHGNTEAFF.

The chain employs TRBV7-9 and TRBJ2-1; the D gene is possibly TRBD1 (6 bases). Deletions cut 6 bases from V and 8 bases from J, with 14 bases between. CDR1 is SEHNR and CDR2 is FQNEAQ in the germline V gene (reference sequence). CDR3 length: 13 amino acids. CDR3 amino acids: CASRGRGVYEQFF. CDR3 nucleotide sequence: TGTGCCAGCAGGGGCAGGGGAGTATATGAGCAGTTCTTC.

The CDR3, as DNA: TGTGCCAGCAGTGCGTCAGGGGGCTGGAATCAGCCCCAGCATTTT. Translating gives CASSASGGWNQPQHF. V usage is TRBV27 and J usage is TRBJ1-5, with TRBD1 matching over 8 bases. Trimming at V came to 5 bases and at J to 4 bases, leaving 7 bases not matched to a gene. Germline-derived CDR1 and CDR2 are MNHEY and SMNVEV (reference sequence). The CDR3 length is 15 residues.

This clone was seen a few times. The chain combines TRBV27 with TRBJ2-1, with TRBD1 matching 8 bases. Unmatched junction bases numbered 12, after V lost 10 bases and J lost 4 bases. The CDR3 contains 15 residues. Germline V gene data show CDR1 as MNHEY and CDR2 as SMNVEV (reference sequence). CDR3 in amino acids: CAIRKGRQGYNEQFF. CDR3 sequence (DNA): TGTGCCATCCGTAAGGGGAGACAGGGGTACAATGAGCAGTTCTTC.

The table lists this clone with a few counts. The chain carries TRBV29-1 and TRBJ1-2; 9 nucleotides line up with TRBD1. This CDR3 has 13 amino acids. Looked up from germline, CDR1 is SQVTM and CDR2 is ANQGSEA. With V trimmed by 4 bases and J by 7 bases, 7 bases remained unmatched. The chain's CDR3 is CSVVDRGSGGYTF. DNA of the CDR3: TGCAGCGTTGTGGACAGGGGATCGGGTGGCTACACCTTC.

This clone has just a few counts. The V call is TRBV7-8, the J call TRBJ2-2, with D possibly TRBD2 on 5 matching bases. V was cut by 1 base and J by 5 bases, with 14 bases left in between. Germline V lookup: CDR1 SGHVS, CDR2 FQNEAQ. CDR3 length equals 16 residues. The CDR3 is CASSLEIPGMTGELFF. The DNA of the CDR3 is TGTGCCAGCAGCTTAGAAATTCCGGGGATGACCGGGGAGCTGTTTTTT.

The table lists this clone with a few counts. The same CDR3 can be traced to other DNA sequences in this sample. The CDR3 DNA is TGTGCCAGCAGCCTCCAGGGGAGAGGCTACACCTTC. Amino acid sequence: CASSLQGRGYTF. This sequence joins TRBV28 and TRBJ1-2; tentative D call: TRBD1 (6 bases). Germline loops: CDR1 MDHEN, CDR2 SYDVKM. Trimming left V 6 bases short and J 8 bases short, with 13 bases between. The CDR3 consists of 12 residues.

This clone was counted a few times. The rearrangement joins TRBV5-4 to TRBJ2-5; D might be TRBD2 (5 bases). The ends were cut back, 0 bases at V and 4 bases at J, with 13 bases in the middle. The germline CDR1 and CDR2 sequences are SGHNT and YYREEE (reference sequence). The CDR3 is made up of 15 amino acids. CDR3 in amino acids: CASSLAGLAPETQYF. CDR3 sequence (DNA): TGTGCCAGCAGCTTGGCCGGGCTAGCCCCAGAGACCCAGTACTTC.

The gene calls are TRBV9 and TRBJ2-5, with a possible D match to TRBD1 (5 bases). The V end lost 0 bases, the J end lost 1 base, and 7 bases lay between the germline ends. Per the germline V gene, CDR1 is SGDLS and CDR2 is YYNGEE. The CDR3 extends over 14 amino acids. CDR3 DNA: TGTGCCAGCAGCGTAGGGGGCCTCCAAGAGACCCAGTACTTC. As protein: CASSVGGLQETQYF.

This chain uses TRBV7-9 with TRBJ1-2; 8 bases are shared with TRBD1. V shed 6 bases, J shed 8 bases, and the junction held 26 bases outside the gene matches. This CDR3 has 19 amino acids. CDR1 and CDR2 (germline): SEHNR, FQNEAQ (reference sequence). CDR3 sequence (DNA): TGTGCCAGCAGAGGAACACACCTGCCCCTGGAGGACAGGGCGGGCGGCTACACCTTC. Encoded protein: CASRGTHLPLEDRAGGYTF.

CDR3 residues: CASSTDRGYGYTF. In DNA form, the CDR3 reads TGTGCCAGCAGTACGGACAGGGGATATGGCTACACCTTC. The chain has TRBV6-5 and TRBJ1-2, with TRBD1 matching 9 bases. V lost 5 bases and J lost 5; bases outside the gene matches: 3. Germline loops: CDR1 MNHEY, CDR2 SVGAGI. This CDR3 is built from 13 residues.

The rearrangement links TRBV27 to TRBJ1-2; 7 bases fit TRBD1. Germline V gene data show CDR1 as MNHEY and CDR2 as SMNVEV (reference sequence). The CDR3 has 14 residues. V shed 2 bases and J 4 bases; nucleotides not matched to a gene: 4. The CDR3 nucleotides read TGTGCCAGCAGTTTACGGGACAGTCCCTATGGCTACACCTTC. Amino acid sequence: CASSLRDSPYGYTF.

The chain has TRBV11-2 and TRBJ2-1; D possibly corresponds to TRBD2 (6 bases). CDR3 size: 14 residues. Trimming left V 10 bases short and J 0 bases short, with 13 bases between. CDR1 SGHAT and CDR2 FQNNGV come from the germline V gene. This chain's CDR3 is CAIPGSGSYNEQFF. In DNA form, the CDR3 reads TGTGCCATCCCCGGTAGCGGCTCCTACAATGAGCAGTTCTTC.

In DNA, the CDR3 is TGTGCCAGCAGCTCCAACCCGGGACAGGGCGCCAGCACTGAAGCTTTCTTT. The encoded protein is CASSSNPGQGASTEAFF. The chain combines TRBV5-4 with TRBJ1-1, with 9 nucleotides matching TRBD1. Germline trimming cut 3 bases from V and 4 bases from J; bases unmatched to any gene: 13. The CDR3 covers 17 residues. Germline CDR1 SGHNT, CDR2 YYREEE (reference sequence).

The chain joins TRBV7-8 to TRBJ2-7, with 7 bases aligning to TRBD1. The germline V gene encodes CDR1 SGHVS and CDR2 FQNEAQ. This CDR3 region has 15 residues. J lost 2 bases, V lost 8 bases, and 12 bases had no gene match. This chain's CDR3 is CASRRDSHYTYEQYF. As DNA, the CDR3 is TGTGCCAGCCGACGGGACAGCCACTATACCTACGAGCAGTACTTC. Complete variable domain (other parts from reference TRBV7-8 and TRBJ2-7): GAGVSQSPRYKVAKRGQDVALRCDPISGHVSLFWYQQALGQGPEFLTYFQNEAQLDKSGLPSDRFFAERPEGSVSTLKIQRTQQEDSAVYLCASRRDSHYTYEQYFGPGTRLTVT.

This clone is a singleton in its sample. This chain joins TRBV7-2 and TRBJ1-2; D might be TRBD1 (5 bases). Germline V CDR1 and CDR2: SGHTA, FQGNSA. The V end lost 2 bases, the J end lost 6 bases, and 13 bases lay between the germline ends. CDR3 length: 14 residues. The CDR3 DNA sequence: TGTGCCAGCAGCTTAAGACGGGGGAGTGATGGCTACACCTTC. Translation: CASSLRRGSDGYTF.

This clone was seen a few times. CDR3 protein: CASSFGDSRYEQYF. The CDR3 DNA is TGTGCCAGCAGCTTCGGGGACAGCCGCTACGAGCAGTACTTC. The gene calls are TRBV7-2 and TRBJ2-7; 7 positions agree with TRBD1. Germline assignment: CDR1 SGHTA and CDR2 FQGNSA. The CDR3 covers 14 residues. The V gene end was trimmed by 3 bases and the J gene end by 3 bases; junction bases not matched to a gene: 5.

This clone was seen only a few times. DNA for the CDR3: TGTGCCAGCAGCTTATATACGAACACCGGGGAGCTGTTTTTT. It is translated as CASSLYTNTGELFF. V and J are TRBV7-2 and TRBJ2-2; D gene uncertain. The CDR3 extends over 14 amino acids. V was clipped by 2 bases and J by 0 bases, with 4 bases between them. In germline, CDR1 is SGHTA, CDR2 FQGNSA.

The J gene is TRBJ2-7, the V gene TRBV5-1; 11 nucleotides match TRBD1. This CDR3 is built from 16 residues. Looked up from germline, CDR1 is SGHRS and CDR2 is YFSETQ. With V trimmed by 0 bases and J by 6 bases, 8 bases remained unmatched. The CDR3 DNA reads as TGCGCCAGCAGCTTGGAGGGACAGGGGGGCTCCGGCGAGCAGTACTTC. This gives the protein CASSLEGQGGSGEQYF.